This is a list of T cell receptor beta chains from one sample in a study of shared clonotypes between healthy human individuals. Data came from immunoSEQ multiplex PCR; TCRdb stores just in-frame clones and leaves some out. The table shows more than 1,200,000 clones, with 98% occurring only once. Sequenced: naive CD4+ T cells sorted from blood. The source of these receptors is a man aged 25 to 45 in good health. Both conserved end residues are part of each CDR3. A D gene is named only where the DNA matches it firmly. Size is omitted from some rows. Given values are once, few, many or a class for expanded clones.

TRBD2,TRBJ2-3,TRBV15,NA,TGTGCCACCGCACGAGCGGGAGCTGGCACAGATACGCAGTATTTT,CATARAGAGTDTQYF
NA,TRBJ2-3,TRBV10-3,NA,TGTGCCATCAGTGACCCTAGAGGCGGGATAGGCACAGATACGCAGTATTTT,CAISDPRGGIGTDTQYF
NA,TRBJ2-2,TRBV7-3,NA,TGTGCCAGCAGCCCCAAGTCCGGGGAGCTGTTTTTT,CASSPKSGELFF
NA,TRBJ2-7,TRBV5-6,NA,TGTGCCAGCAGCTTGCGTCCTTACGACGAGCAGTACTTC,CASSLRPYDEQYF
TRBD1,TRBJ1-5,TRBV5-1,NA,TGCGCCAGCAGCTTGGGAACAGGGGGCAATCAGCCCCAGCATTTT,CASSLGTGGNQPQHF
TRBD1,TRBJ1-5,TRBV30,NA,TGTGCCTGGAGTGTAGGGACAGGGAATCAGCCCCAGCATTTT,CAWSVGTGNQPQHF
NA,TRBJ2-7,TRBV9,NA,TGTGCCAGCAGCGTAGGAGTGTCGGGGTCCTACGAGCAGTACTTC,CASSVGVSGSYEQYF
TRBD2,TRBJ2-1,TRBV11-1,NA,TGTGCCAGCAGCTCAACAGCGGGAAGTTACAATGAGCAGTTCTTC,CASSSTAGSYNEQFF
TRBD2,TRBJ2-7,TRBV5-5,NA,TGTGCCAGCAGCCAACGTTTCGGGACTAGCTCGGGCGAGCAGTACTTC,CASSQRFGTSSGEQYF
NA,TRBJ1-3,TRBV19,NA,TGTGCCAGTAGTATCGGACGGGGAAACACCATATATTTT,CASSIGRGNTIYF
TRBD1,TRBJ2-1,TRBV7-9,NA,TGTGCCAGCAGCTTAGACAGGGGCTTAAATGAGCAGTTCTTC,CASSLDRGLNEQFF
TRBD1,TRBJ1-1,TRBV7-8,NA,TGTGCCAGCAGAGCACTTGACAGGGGTCGAGCTTTCTTT,CASRALDRGRAFF
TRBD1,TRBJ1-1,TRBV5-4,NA,TGTGCCAGCAGTAGAACAGGGGCCCTGAACACTGAAGCTTTCTTT,CASSRTGALNTEAFF
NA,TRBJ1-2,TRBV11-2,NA,TGTGCCAGCAGCTTGGGGAACTATGGCTACACCTTC,CASSLGNYGYTF
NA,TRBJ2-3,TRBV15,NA,TGTGCCACCAGCAGGGTGACTAGCACAGATACGCAGTATTTT,CATSRVTSTDTQYF
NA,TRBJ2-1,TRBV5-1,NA,TGCGCCAGCAGCTTGGGTGGAAGCTCCTACAATGAGCAGTTCTTC,CASSLGGSSYNEQFF
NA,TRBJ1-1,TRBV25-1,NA,TGTGCCAGCAGTGGGGTCCGGGGTAGGATCACTGAAGCTTTCTTT,CASSGVRGRITEAFF
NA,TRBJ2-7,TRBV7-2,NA,TGTGCCAGCAGCTTAGTGGGTTACGAGCAGTACTTC,CASSLVGYEQYF
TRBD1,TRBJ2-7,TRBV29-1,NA,TGCAGCGCTACAGACAGGGTCAACGAGCAGTACTTC,CSATDRVNEQYF
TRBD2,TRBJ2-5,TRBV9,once,TGTGCCAGCAGCGTAGGAACTAGCGGGAGGGCCTGGGAGACCCAGTACTTC,CASSVGTSGRAWETQYF
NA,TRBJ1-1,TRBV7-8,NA,TGTGCCAGCAGCCTCCTAGCTACCATGAACACTGAAGCTTTCTTT,CASSLLATMNTEAFF
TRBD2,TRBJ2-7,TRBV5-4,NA,TGTGCCAGCAGTCGAGGAAGCGGGAGATCATACGAGCAGTACTTC,CASSRGSGRSYEQYF
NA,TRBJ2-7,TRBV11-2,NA,TGTGCCAGCAGCTCCCGACAGGCCAGCTCCTACGAGCAGTACTTC,CASSSRQASSYEQYF
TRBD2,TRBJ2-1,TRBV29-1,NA,TGCAGCGTGGAGCGCCGACTAGCGGGAGGGAACCGGGTTTCCCATGAGCAGTTCTTC,CSVERRLAGGNRVSHEQFF
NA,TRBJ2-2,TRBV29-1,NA,TGCAGCGTTCTCCTTAACTTTGGGGGTACCGGGGAGCTGTTTTTT,CSVLLNFGGTGELFF
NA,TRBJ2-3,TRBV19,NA,TGTGCCAGTAGTCTAGGGCCGGGTAGCACAGATACGCAGTATTTT,CASSLGPGSTDTQYF
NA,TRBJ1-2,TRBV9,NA,TGTGCCAGCAGCGGGGAATACTATGGCTACACCTTC,CASSGEYYGYTF
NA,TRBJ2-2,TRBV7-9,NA,TGTGCCAGCAGCTTCCGGGGGAACACCGGGGAGCTGTTTTTT,CASSFRGNTGELFF
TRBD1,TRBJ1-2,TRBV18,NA,TGTGCCAGCTCACCAACGGGCCAGGGGGATTCGGGTGGCTACACCTTC,CASSPTGQGDSGGYTF
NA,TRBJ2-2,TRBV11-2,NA,TGTGCCAGCAGCTTAGGGACCCAAAACACCGGGGAGCTGTTTTTT,CASSLGTQNTGELFF
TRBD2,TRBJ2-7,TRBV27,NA,TGTGCCAGCAGTCTCAGAGGGCTTAGCGGGACCAAAGTTTACGAGCAGTACTTC,CASSLRGLSGTKVYEQYF
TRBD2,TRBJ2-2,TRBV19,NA,TGTGCCAGTAGTATAACCCCTAGCGGGAGGGTCGGGGAGCTGTTTTTT,CASSITPSGRVGELFF
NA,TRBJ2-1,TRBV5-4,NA,TGTGCCAGCAGCTTGAGTGGGAGCTCCTACAATGAGCAGTTCTTC,CASSLSGSSYNEQFF
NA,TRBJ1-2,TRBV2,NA,TGTGCCAGCAGAGGGGCCTCCGGTGGGGGCTACACCTTC,CASRGASGGGYTF
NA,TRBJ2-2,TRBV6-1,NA,TGTGCCAGCAGTGAAGCGCGGCACACCGGGGAGCTGTTTTTT,CASSEARHTGELFF
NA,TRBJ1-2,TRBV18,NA,TGTGCCAGCTCACGTGGCCGGGACGGTGCCGGGGGCTACACCTTC,CASSRGRDGAGGYTF
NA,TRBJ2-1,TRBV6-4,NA,TGTGCCAGCAGTGTATTAGAGCGGAGCTCCTACAATGAGCAGTTCTTC,CASSVLERSSYNEQFF